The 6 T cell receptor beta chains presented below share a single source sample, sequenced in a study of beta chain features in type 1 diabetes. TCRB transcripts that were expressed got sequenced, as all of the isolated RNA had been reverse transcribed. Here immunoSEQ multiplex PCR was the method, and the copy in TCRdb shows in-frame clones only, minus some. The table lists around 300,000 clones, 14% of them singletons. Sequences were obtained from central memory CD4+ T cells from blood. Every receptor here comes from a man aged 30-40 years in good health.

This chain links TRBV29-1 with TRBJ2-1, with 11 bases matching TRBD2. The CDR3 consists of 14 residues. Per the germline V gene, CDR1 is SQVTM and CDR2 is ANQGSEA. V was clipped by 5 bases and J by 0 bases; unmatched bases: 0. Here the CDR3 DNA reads TGCAGCGTTCTAGCGGGGGGCTCCTACAATGAGCAGTTCTTC. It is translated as CSVLAGGSYNEQFF.

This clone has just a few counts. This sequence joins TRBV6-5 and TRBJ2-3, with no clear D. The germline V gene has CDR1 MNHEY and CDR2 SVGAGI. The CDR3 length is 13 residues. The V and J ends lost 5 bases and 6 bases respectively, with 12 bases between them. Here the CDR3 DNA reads TGTGCCAGCAGTCGTGACTCCGGGGATACGCAGTATTTT. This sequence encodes CASSRDSGDTQYF.

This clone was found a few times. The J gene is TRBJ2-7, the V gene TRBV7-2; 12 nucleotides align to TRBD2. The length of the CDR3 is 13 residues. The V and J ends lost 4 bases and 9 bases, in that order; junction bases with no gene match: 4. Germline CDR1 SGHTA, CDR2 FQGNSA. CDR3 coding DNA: TGTGCCAGCAGCTCCGGGACTAGCGGGCTGCAGTACTTC. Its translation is CASSSGTSGLQYF.

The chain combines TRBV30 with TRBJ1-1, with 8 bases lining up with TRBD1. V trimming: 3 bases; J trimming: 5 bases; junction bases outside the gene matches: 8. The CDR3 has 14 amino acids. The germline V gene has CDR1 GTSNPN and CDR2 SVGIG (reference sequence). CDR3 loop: CAWRHRGGFTEAFF. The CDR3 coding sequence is TGTGCCTGGAGGCACAGGGGGGGGTTTACTGAAGCTTTCTTT.

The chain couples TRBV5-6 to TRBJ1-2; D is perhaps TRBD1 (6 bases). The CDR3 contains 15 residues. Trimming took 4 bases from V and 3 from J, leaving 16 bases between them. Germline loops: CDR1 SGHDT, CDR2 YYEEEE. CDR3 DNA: TGTGCCAGCAGCCAAACCGCCTCAGGGGACTATGGCTACACCTTC. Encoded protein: CASSQTASGDYGYTF.

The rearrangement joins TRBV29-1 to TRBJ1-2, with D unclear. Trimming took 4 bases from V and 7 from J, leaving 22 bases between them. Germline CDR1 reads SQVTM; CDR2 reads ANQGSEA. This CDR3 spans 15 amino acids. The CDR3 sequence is CSVGLTAPQSGGYTF. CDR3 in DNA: TGCAGCGTTGGGCTTACGGCTCCTCAGAGCGGTGGCTACACCTTC.